The rows below give T cell receptor beta chains drawn from one sample of a study of T cell responses to AZD1222 COVID-19 vaccine. Sequencing was performed with immunoSEQ multiplex PCR; in TCRdb, only in-frame clones are kept and a portion is missing. The sample has about 130,000 clones; about 92% are singletons. Material: peripheral blood, obtained on day 0 of MenACWY control vaccination. Every receptor here comes from an adult in good health. Both conserved end residues are part of each CDR3. A D gene is named only where the DNA matches it firmly. Clone size is stated in some rows and not others, as once, few, many or a class when expanded.

size: .; J: TRBJ1-2; D: .; V: TRBV3-1/TRBV3-2; DNA: TGTGCCAGCAGCCCAACTCGGGACTTTTATGGCTACACCTTC; CDR3: CASSPTRDFYGYTF
size: once; J: TRBJ2-4; D: TRBD1; V: TRBV12-3/TRBV12-4; DNA: TGTGCCAGCAGTTTCCACGGACAGGGCCCTAGGGACTTC; CDR3: CASSFHGQGPRDF
size: .; J: TRBJ1-1; D: .; V: TRBV28; DNA: TGTGCCAGCAGTTTCCAGACAGTATCGAGGACTGAAGCTTTCTTT; CDR3: CASSFQTVSRTEAFF
size: .; J: TRBJ1-6; D: .; V: TRBV3-1/TRBV3-2; DNA: TGTGCCAGCAGCGCCGGACTGGGGAGTTCACCCCTCCACTTT; CDR3: CASSAGLGSSPLHF
size: .; J: TRBJ1-4; D: .; V: TRBV7-9; DNA: TGTGCCAGCACGTCTCCAACTAATGAAAAACTGTTTTTT; CDR3: CASTSPTNEKLFF
size: .; J: TRBJ2-3; D: TRBD2; V: TRBV7-3; DNA: TGTGCCAGCAGCTCCTTAGGGCGGGAGGCCACAGATACGCAGTATTTT; CDR3: CASSSLGREATDTQYF
size: .; J: TRBJ1-3; D: .; V: TRBV3-1/TRBV3-2; DNA: TGTGCCAGCAGCCCGGGACGACACTCTGGAAACACCATATATTTT; CDR3: CASSPGRHSGNTIYF
size: .; J: TRBJ2-7; D: .; V: TRBV18; DNA: TGTGCCAGCTCACTTCTCTCCTACGAGCAGTACTTC; CDR3: CASSLLSYEQYF
size: once; J: TRBJ1-5; D: TRBD1; V: TRBV20-1; DNA: TGCAGTGCTAGTGTCCCGGGACAGGGAAGTCAGCCCCAGCATTTT; CDR3: CSASVPGQGSQPQHF
size: .; J: TRBJ1-2; D: TRBD1; V: TRBV6-5; DNA: TGTGCCAGCAGCCACCCAGGGGGGGATGGCTACACCTTC; CDR3: CASSHPGGDGYTF
size: .; J: TRBJ2-2; D: TRBD2; V: TRBV9; DNA: TGTGCCAGCAGCGTAGGGCTAGCGGGAGGGGAAAACACCGGGGAGCTGTTTTTT; CDR3: CASSVGLAGGENTGELFF
size: .; J: TRBJ1-4; D: TRBD1; V: TRBV5-5; DNA: TGTGCCAGCAGCCACCCCGGACAGGGTCCCGATGAAAAACTGTTTTTT; CDR3: CASSHPGQGPDEKLFF
size: .; J: TRBJ2-6; D: TRBD2; V: TRBV18; DNA: TGTGCCAGCTCACCAGTAGCGGGGGTTGGGGCCAACGTCCTGACTTTC; CDR3: CASSPVAGVGANVLTF
size: .; J: TRBJ2-5; D: .; V: TRBV27; DNA: TGTGCCAGCAGTCCCCACGCGCAGGCTAACCAAGAGACCCAGTACTTC; CDR3: CASSPHAQANQETQYF
size: .; J: TRBJ2-1; D: TRBD2; V: TRBV7-7; DNA: TGTGCCAGCAGCAAGGGACTAGCGGGAGGTAATGAGCAGTTCTTC; CDR3: CASSKGLAGGNEQFF
size: .; J: TRBJ2-7; D: .; V: TRBV7-4; DNA: TGTGCCAGCAGCTACCTAGGGGACGGGGAGCAGTACTTC; CDR3: CASSYLGDGEQYF
size: .; J: TRBJ1-3; D: .; V: TRBV7-6; DNA: TGTGCCAGCAGCTGGACCCTCCGGAACACCATATATTTT; CDR3: CASSWTLRNTIYF
size: .; J: TRBJ1-5; D: .; V: TRBV28; DNA: TGTGCCAGCAGTACAGGGAGCTCTTCGGGCAATCAGCCCCAGCATTTT; CDR3: CASSTGSSSGNQPQHF
size: .; J: TRBJ1-2; D: .; V: TRBV28; DNA: TGTGCCAGCAGTTCGCAGCCCACCTATGGCTACACCTTC; CDR3: CASSSQPTYGYTF
size: .; J: TRBJ2-5; D: TRBD1; V: TRBV6-5; DNA: TGTGCCAGCAGTTACTCCTGGGACAGCCAAGAGACCCAGTACTTC; CDR3: CASSYSWDSQETQYF
size: .; J: TRBJ2-2; D: TRBD1; V: TRBV6-1; DNA: TGTGCCAGCAGTGAATATGCAGGGGGCACCGGGGAGCTGTTTTTT; CDR3: CASSEYAGGTGELFF
size: once; J: TRBJ1-5; D: TRBD1; V: TRBV27; DNA: TGTGCCAGCAGTCCCCAGACAGGGAAGAGTAATCAGCCCCAGCATTTT; CDR3: CASSPQTGKSNQPQHF
size: .; J: TRBJ2-5; D: .; V: TRBV5-8; DNA: TGTGCCAGCAGCTTGTGGGGGGTCGAGACCCAGTACTTC; CDR3: CASSLWGVETQYF
size: .; J: TRBJ2-2; D: .; V: TRBV19; DNA: TGTGCCAGTAAACGAGAGCCCGGGGAGCTGTTTTTT; CDR3: CASKREPGELFF
size: .; J: TRBJ2-1; D: TRBD2; V: TRBV7-3; DNA: TGTGCCAGCAGCTTAATAGGCCCGACTAGCGGCATGTACAATGAGCAGTTCTTC; CDR3: CASSLIGPTSGMYNEQFF
size: .; J: TRBJ2-1; D: TRBD2; V: TRBV7-8; DNA: TGTGCCAGCAGCTTGGGCGGGGGGTTGAATGAGCAGTTCTTC; CDR3: CASSLGGGLNEQFF
size: .; J: TRBJ1-3; D: .; V: TRBV29-1; DNA: TGCAGCGTTGGTAGCGGGGGAAACACCATATATTTT; CDR3: CSVGSGGNTIYF
size: .; J: TRBJ1-5; D: .; V: TRBV28; DNA: TGTGCCAGCAGTTTCCCCCAAATTCAGCCCCAGCATTTT; CDR3: CASSFPQIQPQHF
size: .; J: TRBJ2-3; D: .; V: TRBV5-1; DNA: TGCGCCAGCAGCTTGGGGAGGGTTGCTGGCACAGATACGCAGTATTTT; CDR3: CASSLGRVAGTDTQYF
size: .; J: TRBJ2-2; D: .; V: TRBV21-1; DNA: TGTGCCAGCAGCGCGTACAGGGTGAACACCGGGGAGCTGTTTTTT; CDR3: CASSAYRVNTGELFF
size: .; J: TRBJ1-5; D: .; V: TRBV30; DNA: TGTGCCTGGAGTGTAGGACGGCAGGTCAATCAGCCCCAGCATTTT; CDR3: CAWSVGRQVNQPQHF
size: .; J: TRBJ1-1; D: .; V: TRBV12-3/TRBV12-4; DNA: TGTGCCAGCAGTCTTAGGGGGAACACTGAAGCTTTCTTT; CDR3: CASSLRGNTEAFF
size: .; J: TRBJ1-3; D: .; V: TRBV2; DNA: TGTGCCAGCAGCCTTGGCTCTGGAAACACCATATATTTT; CDR3: CASSLGSGNTIYF
size: .; J: TRBJ2-2; D: .; V: TRBV6-2/TRBV6-3; DNA: TGTGCCAGCAGCCTATTCGGGGCAGGGAACACCGGGGAGCTGTTTTTT; CDR3: CASSLFGAGNTGELFF
size: .; J: TRBJ1-6; D: TRBD1; V: TRBV10-3; DNA: TGTGCCATCGGGACAGCGGAGAATAATTCACCCCTCCACTTT; CDR3: CAIGTAENNSPLHF
size: .; J: TRBJ2-2; D: TRBD2; V: TRBV15; DNA: TGTGCCACCAGCAGGGAACCGGGACTAGCGGGGGGCTCGAACACCGGGGAGCTGTTTTTT; CDR3: CATSREPGLAGGSNTGELFF
size: once; J: TRBJ2-5; D: .; V: TRBV28; DNA: TGTGCCAGCAGTCCTTGGACGAAAGAGACCCAGTACTTC; CDR3: CASSPWTKETQYF
size: .; J: TRBJ1-6; D: TRBD1; V: TRBV5-4; DNA: TGTGCCAGCAGCGCGTACAGGGGTGGTTCACCCCTCCACTTT; CDR3: CASSAYRGGSPLHF
size: few; J: TRBJ1-1; D: .; V: TRBV18; DNA: TGTGCCAGCTCACCACCGAGCAAGAACACTGAAGCTTTCTTT; CDR3: CASSPPSKNTEAFF
size: .; J: TRBJ2-1; D: .; V: TRBV18; DNA: TGTGCCAGCTCACCAGGAGGGAGCCGCTACAATGAGCAGTTCTTC; CDR3: CASSPGGSRYNEQFF
size: .; J: TRBJ1-3; D: .; V: TRBV6-5; DNA: TGTGCCAGCACACAGGGATTCTCTGGAAACACCATATATTTT; CDR3: CASTQGFSGNTIYF
size: .; J: TRBJ1-2; D: TRBD1; V: TRBV28; DNA: TGTGCCAGCAGTTTAAGGGGGCAGGACTATGGCTACACCTTC; CDR3: CASSLRGQDYGYTF
size: .; J: TRBJ2-7; D: TRBD2; V: TRBV7-6; DNA: TGTGCCAGCAGCCCGGCCGGGGGGAGGGCCTCCGAGCAGTACTTC; CDR3: CASSPAGGRASEQYF
size: .; J: TRBJ2-3; D: TRBD2; V: TRBV4-1; DNA: TGCGCCAGCAGCCCAGCGGGGGCGGTAGATACGCAGTATTTT; CDR3: CASSPAGAVDTQYF
size: once; J: TRBJ1-2; D: .; V: TRBV27; DNA: TGTGCCAGCAGTTTATTGGGGGGAAGGTCTGGTAACTATGGCTACACCTTC; CDR3: CASSLLGGRSGNYGYTF
size: few; J: TRBJ2-2; D: TRBD2; V: TRBV15; DNA: TGTGCCACCAGCAGGGGACTAGCGGGAGTTTTCGGCGGGGAGCTGTTTTTT; CDR3: CATSRGLAGVFGGELFF
size: .; J: TRBJ1-2; D: TRBD1; V: TRBV19; DNA: TGTGCCAGTAGTGTTGGACAGGGAAACTATGGCTACACCTTC; CDR3: CASSVGQGNYGYTF
size: .; J: TRBJ2-5; D: .; V: TRBV19; DNA: TGTGCCAGTAGTCTTTTCGGGGGAGAGACCCAGTACTTC; CDR3: CASSLFGGETQYF
size: .; J: TRBJ2-3; D: TRBD1; V: TRBV7-2; DNA: TGTGCCAGCAGCTTCCAGACAGGGGTGAAGACAGATACGCAGTATTTT; CDR3: CASSFQTGVKTDTQYF
size: .; J: TRBJ2-1; D: TRBD2; V: TRBV11-2; DNA: TGTGCCAGCAGCTTAGGTCCTAGCGGGGCTCCCTACAATGAGCAGTTCTTC; CDR3: CASSLGPSGAPYNEQFF
size: .; J: TRBJ2-5; D: .; V: TRBV29-1; DNA: TGCAGCGTTTTTTTGATTGGGGGGCAAGAGACCCAGTACTTC; CDR3: CSVFLIGGQETQYF
size: .; J: TRBJ1-6; D: TRBD1; V: TRBV5-4; DNA: TGTGCCAGCAGTGCGGGACAGGGGGCTTCACCCCTCCACTTT; CDR3: CASSAGQGASPLHF
size: .; J: TRBJ2-5; D: .; V: TRBV4-1; DNA: TGCGCCAGCAGCCAGGGGGCAGAATGGCAAGAGACCCAGTACTTC; CDR3: CASSQGAEWQETQYF
size: .; J: TRBJ1-5; D: .; V: TRBV28; DNA: TGTGCCAGCAGTCTTGACAGCAATCAGCCCCAGCATTTT; CDR3: CASSLDSNQPQHF
size: .; J: TRBJ2-1; D: .; V: TRBV28; DNA: TGTGCCAGCAGTTTATTTTCGGCTCGCTCGGGGCTGTACAATGAGCAGTTCTTC; CDR3: CASSLFSARSGLYNEQFF